Reported below is one T cell receptor (beta chain). The antigen is undetermined. These data belong to a study of brain T cells in children with intractable seizures. The study, taken as a whole, reports: Pre-surgery blood may have been undersampled, hiding some clones. Only CDR3 sequence similarity suggested viral specificity, without known HCMV serostatus.

The CDR3 runs 15 residues. The V gene's germline CDR1 is SGHNT and CDR2 YENEEA. V gave up 5 bases and J gave up 5 bases, with 18 bases separating them. Time point in this sample: blood from clinic visit 5 months post-surgery; TSC patient then seizure free. Before surgery, patients took at least one anti-epileptic drug. Using immunoSEQ multiplex PCR, the repertoire was profiled, and TCRdb retains in-frame clones only, with some absent. The sample includes about 340,000 clones, more than 85% of them seen just once. This sample comprised peripheral blood, obtained about 5 months after surgery. This sequence joins TRBV11-3 and TRBJ1-1; D is undetermined. This TCR came from a boy under two years old with tuberous sclerosis and intractable seizures. DNA for the CDR3: TGTGCCAGCAGCCCCACCGGAGGGTTGGGGACTGAAGCTTTCTTT. This codes for CASSPTGGLGTEAFF.